This T cell receptor (beta chain) was identified in a study of identical twins. Overall study findings and caveats: Invariant MAIT and iNKT cells may have partly biased zero-insertion analyses. Weaker excess twin sharing was observed in beta out-of-frame sequences.

From the 5' RACE reads, TCRdb called clonotypes with MiXCR, one entry per CDR3 protein. The sample has roughly 280,000 distinct CDR3 sequences, nearly 9.5% seen once. Trimming removed 3 bases at V and 0 bases at J, with 15 bases between. Germline CDR1 is MDHEN and CDR2 is SYDVKM. The length of the CDR3 is 16 residues. In every case, the donor was a healthy Caucasian. Concerning this clonotype itself: What it binds is not known.

These data were likewise used in another study, on yellow fever vaccine responses in identical twins.

The clonotype comes from a woman aged 18-35 years in good health. The genes are TRBV28 and TRBJ2-7, with D uncertain. The specimen was CD8+ T cells sorted from blood. The CDR3 here is CASSLFWYGGSYEQYF. CDR3 DNA: TGTGCCAGCAGTTTGTTTTGGTATGGCGGCTCCTACGAGCAGTACTTC.